The entry below gives a single TCR beta chain sequence along with its context. Its antigen is not known. Some clones are missing from TCRdb's copy, which holds only in-frame ones; the method was immunoSEQ multiplex PCR. Here the sample spans roughly 40,000 clones, around 95% being singletons. Germline V gene sequence: CDR1 MDHEN, CDR2 SYDVKM. With 6 bases clipped from V and 4 bases from J, the junction kept 13 bases outside the gene matches. This CDR3 spans 17 amino acids. This sample is part of a study of T cells in tuberculosis. Study-level points and caveats: The TCR-beta difference was not significant; alpha differences partly reflected length.

The chain joins TRBV28 to TRBJ1-2, with 11 positions matching TRBD1. This receptor was obtained from a donor aged 5-35 years with latent tuberculosis or without tuberculosis infection. Input material: PBMCs. The CDR3 nucleotides read TGTGCCAGCAGCCTCCCCAGGGAGGGACAGGGGGGCTATGGCTACACCTTC. It specifies CASSLPREGQGGYGYTF.